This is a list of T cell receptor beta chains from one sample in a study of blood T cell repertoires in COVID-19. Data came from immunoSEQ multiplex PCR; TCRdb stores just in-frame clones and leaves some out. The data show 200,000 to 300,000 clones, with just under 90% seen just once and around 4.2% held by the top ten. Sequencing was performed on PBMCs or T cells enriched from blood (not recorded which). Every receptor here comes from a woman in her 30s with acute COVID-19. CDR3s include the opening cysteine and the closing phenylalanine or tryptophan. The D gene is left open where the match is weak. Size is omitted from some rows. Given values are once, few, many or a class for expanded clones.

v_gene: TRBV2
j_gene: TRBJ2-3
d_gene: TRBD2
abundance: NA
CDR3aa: CASSASPSGGTTDTQYF
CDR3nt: TGTGCCAGCAGTGCGAGCCCTAGCGGGGGCACGACAGATACGCAGTATTTT

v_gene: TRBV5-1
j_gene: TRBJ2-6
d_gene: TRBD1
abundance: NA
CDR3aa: CASRLTGLAANVLTF
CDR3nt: TGCGCCAGCAGGTTGACAGGGTTGGCGGCCAACGTCCTGACTTTC

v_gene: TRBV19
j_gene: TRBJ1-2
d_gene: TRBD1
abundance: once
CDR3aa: CASSRGDRGVYGYTF
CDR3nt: TGTGCCAGTAGTAGAGGGGACAGGGGCGTCTATGGCTACACCTTC

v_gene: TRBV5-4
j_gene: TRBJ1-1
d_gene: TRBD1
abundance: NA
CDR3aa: CASSQPTGERNTEAFF
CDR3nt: TGTGCCAGCAGTCAACCGACAGGGGAGCGGAACACTGAAGCTTTCTTT

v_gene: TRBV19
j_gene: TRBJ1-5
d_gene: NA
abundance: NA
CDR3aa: CASNQGMWGQPQHF
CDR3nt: TGTGCCAGCAATCAGGGTATGTGGGGTCAGCCCCAGCATTTT

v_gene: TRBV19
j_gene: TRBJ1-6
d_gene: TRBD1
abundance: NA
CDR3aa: CAVRAHPGQGENSPLHF
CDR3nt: TGTGCCGTTCGAGCCCATCCGGGACAGGGCGAAAATTCACCCCTCCACTTT

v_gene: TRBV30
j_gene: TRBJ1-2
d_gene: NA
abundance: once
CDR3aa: CAWSRLANYGYTF
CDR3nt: TGTGCCTGGAGTCGGTTGGCTAACTATGGCTACACCTTC

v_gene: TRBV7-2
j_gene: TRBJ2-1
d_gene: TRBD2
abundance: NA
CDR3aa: CASSLDLAGGRNEQFF
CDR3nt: TGTGCCAGCAGCTTAGACTTAGCGGGGGGGCGAAATGAGCAGTTCTTC

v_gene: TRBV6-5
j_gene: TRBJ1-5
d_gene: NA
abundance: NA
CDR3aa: CASSIRRSQPQHF
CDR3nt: TGTGCCAGCAGTATAAGACGGAGTCAGCCCCAGCATTTT

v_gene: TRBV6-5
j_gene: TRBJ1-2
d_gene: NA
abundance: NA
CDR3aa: CASSSILQGNGYTF
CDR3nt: TGTGCCAGCAGTTCGATTTTACAGGGAAATGGCTACACCTTC

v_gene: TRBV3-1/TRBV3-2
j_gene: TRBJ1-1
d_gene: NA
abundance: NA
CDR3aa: CASSQDQAPNTEAFF
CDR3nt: TGTGCCAGCAGCCAAGATCAGGCGCCGAACACTGAAGCTTTCTTT

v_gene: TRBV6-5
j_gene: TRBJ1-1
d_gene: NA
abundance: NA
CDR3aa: CASSYSYRDTEAFF
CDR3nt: TGTGCCAGCAGTTACTCTTACAGAGACACTGAAGCTTTCTTT

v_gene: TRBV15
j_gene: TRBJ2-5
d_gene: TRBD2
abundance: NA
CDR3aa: CATSRELAGGIQETQYF
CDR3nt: TGTGCCACCAGCAGAGAGTTGGCGGGGGGGATACAAGAGACCCAGTACTTC

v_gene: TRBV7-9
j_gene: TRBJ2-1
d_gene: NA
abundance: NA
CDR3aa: CASSFRGVDEQFF
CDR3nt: TGTGCCAGCAGCTTCAGAGGAGTCGATGAGCAGTTCTTC

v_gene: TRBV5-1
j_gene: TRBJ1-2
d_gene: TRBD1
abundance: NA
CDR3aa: CASSLAGGFYGYTF
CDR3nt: TGCGCCAGCAGCTTGGCAGGGGGATTCTATGGCTACACCTTC

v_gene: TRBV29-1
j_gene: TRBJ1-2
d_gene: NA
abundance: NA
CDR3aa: CSVGEGHYGYTF
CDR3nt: TGCAGCGTTGGGGAGGGTCACTATGGCTACACCTTC

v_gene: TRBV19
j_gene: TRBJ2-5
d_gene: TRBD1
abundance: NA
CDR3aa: CASSIALSGTGRGETQYF
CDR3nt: TGTGCCAGTAGTATAGCCCTGTCCGGGACAGGGAGGGGTGAGACCCAGTACTTC

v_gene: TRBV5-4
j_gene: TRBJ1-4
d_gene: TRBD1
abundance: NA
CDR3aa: CASSLRTGLNEKLFF
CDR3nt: TGTGCCAGCAGCTTAAGGACAGGGCTTAATGAAAAACTGTTTTTT

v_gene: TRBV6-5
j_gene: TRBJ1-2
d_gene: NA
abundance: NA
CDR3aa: CASSYGGVNYGYTF
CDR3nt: TGTGCCAGCAGTTACGGGGGCGTAAACTATGGCTACACCTTC

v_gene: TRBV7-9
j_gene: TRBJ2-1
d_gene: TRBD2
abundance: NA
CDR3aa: CASSLGWTSKDNEQFF
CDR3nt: TGTGCCAGCAGCTTAGGGTGGACTAGTAAAGACAATGAGCAGTTCTTC

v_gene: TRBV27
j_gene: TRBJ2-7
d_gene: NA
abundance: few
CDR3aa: CATISEYEQYF
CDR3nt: TGTGCCACCATCTCGGAGTACGAGCAGTACTTC

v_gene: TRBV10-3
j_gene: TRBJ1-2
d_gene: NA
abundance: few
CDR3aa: CAISESAGNYGYTF
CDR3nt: TGTGCCATCAGTGAGTCGGCAGGTAACTATGGCTACACCTTC

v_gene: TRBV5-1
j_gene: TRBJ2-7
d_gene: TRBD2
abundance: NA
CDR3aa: CASSPVRGDYEQYF
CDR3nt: TGCGCCAGCAGCCCTGTGCGGGGGGACTACGAGCAGTACTTC

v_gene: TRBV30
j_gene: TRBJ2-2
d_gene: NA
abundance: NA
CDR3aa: CAWGGNTGELFF
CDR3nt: TGTGCCTGGGGCGGTAACACCGGGGAGCTGTTTTTT

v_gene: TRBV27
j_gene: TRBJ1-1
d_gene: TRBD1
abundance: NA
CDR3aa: CASRDRVGNTEAFF
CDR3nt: TGTGCCAGCAGGGACAGGGTTGGGAACACTGAAGCTTTCTTT

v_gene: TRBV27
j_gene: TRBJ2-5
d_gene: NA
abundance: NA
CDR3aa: CASSLLAGVETQYF
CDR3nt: TGTGCCAGCAGTTTATTGGCAGGGGTGGAGACCCAGTACTTC